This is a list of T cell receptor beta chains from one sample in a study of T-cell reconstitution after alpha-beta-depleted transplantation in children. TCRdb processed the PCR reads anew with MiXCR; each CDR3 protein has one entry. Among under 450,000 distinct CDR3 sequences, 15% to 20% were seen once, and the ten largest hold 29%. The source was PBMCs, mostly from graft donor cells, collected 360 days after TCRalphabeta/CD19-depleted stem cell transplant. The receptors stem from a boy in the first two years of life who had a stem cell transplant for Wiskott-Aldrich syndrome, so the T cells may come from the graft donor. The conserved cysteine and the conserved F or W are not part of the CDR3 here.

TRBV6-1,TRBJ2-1,ASTSRREYNNEQF
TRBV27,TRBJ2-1,ASSLSLAGYNEQF
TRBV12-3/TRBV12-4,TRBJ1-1,ASSSFPLPNTEAF
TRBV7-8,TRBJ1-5,ASSLGPWGIDQPQH
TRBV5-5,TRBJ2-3,ASSKRSSLLGNTDTQY
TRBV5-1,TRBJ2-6,ASSATGFLSGANVLT
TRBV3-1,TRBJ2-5,ASSPGGGPETQY
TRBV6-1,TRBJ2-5,ASERGFRETQY
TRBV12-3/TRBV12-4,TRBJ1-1,ASSPTEIQEEAF
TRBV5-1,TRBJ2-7,ASSLDPVDQSYEQY
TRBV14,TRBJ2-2,ASSSDREPWGTGELF
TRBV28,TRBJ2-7,ASSRLAGVREQY
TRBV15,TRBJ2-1,ATSRDWSYNEQF
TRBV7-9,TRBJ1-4,ASSLAPEGNEKLF
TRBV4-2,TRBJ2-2,ASSRATSVNTGELF
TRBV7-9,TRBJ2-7,ASSLGLGHDEQY
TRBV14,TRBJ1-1,ASSQDREGRSKFNTEAF
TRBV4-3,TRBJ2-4,ASSQDPLAGRDIQY
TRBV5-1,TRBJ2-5,ASSTGLAVQETQY
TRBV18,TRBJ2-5,ASSWFGLGETQY
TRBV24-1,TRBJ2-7,ATMDRADEQY
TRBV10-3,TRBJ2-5,AISEPLAGLLQETQY
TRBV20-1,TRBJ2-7,SVTDRDRRYEQY
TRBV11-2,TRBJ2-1,ASSLKVSSGRAKYNEQF
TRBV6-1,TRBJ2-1,ASRSRDRNYNEQF
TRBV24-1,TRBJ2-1,ATRNSGANEQF
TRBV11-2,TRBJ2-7,ASSLVHPLGGPFYEQY